In this sample, the clone carrying this TCR beta chain turned up many times. The antigen remains unidentified. CDR1 is SGHDN, CDR2 FVKESK, per germline. The J segment lost 3 bases and the V segment lost 4 bases, leaving 5 bases of the junction unmatched. The CDR3 has 15 residues. CDR3 regions were amplified by Arm-PCR using iRepertoire HTBI primers to build TCR beta libraries. MiXCR, applied by TCRdb to the multiplex PCR reads, yields one record per CDR3 protein. The repertoire holds approximately 460,000 distinct CDR3 sequences, with 16% as singletons. The time point here: newly diagnosed GD, antithyroid drugs for less than 3 months. Construction of the TCR library relied on RNA isolated from PBMCs. These data belong to a study of regulatory T cells in long-lasting Graves disease. Whole-study findings and limits: Graves' patients with persistent disease showed TCR diversity lower than patients newly diagnosed.

These data are also associated with another study on T cells in Graves' hyperthyroidism and ophthalmopathy. That source reports: Each diagnosis drew on symptoms, thyroxine, TRAb, thyroid ultrasound and orbital computed tomography findings.

The V and J genes are TRBV14 and TRBJ2-3, with 9 bases identical to TRBD2. The source of this sequence is a woman aged 25 to 39 with Graves disease. Specimen: peripheral blood mononuclear cells (PBMCs), collected at new diagnosis, from a patient treated with antithyroid drugs. CDR3 region: CASSRSGRSTDTQYF. CDR3 in DNA: TGTGCCAGCAGCCGGAGCGGGAGGAGTACAGATACGCAGTATTTT.